This T cell receptor (beta chain) was sequenced during a study of T cells in Graves' hyperthyroidism and ophthalmopathy. Criteria for exclusion of patients were uncontrolled infection, other autoimmune disease, pregnancy or lactation. In making diagnoses, clinical symptoms, serum thyroxine and TRAb, thyroid ultrasound and orbital computed tomography were all used. There were TCR beta CDR3 regions amplified from RNA transcripts. The TCR CDR3 was amplified in a first-round RT-PCR using the HTBI primer set. Each CDR3 protein gets one entry after TCRdb re-called the multiplex PCR reads with MiXCR. This sample yields around 570,000 distinct CDR3 sequences, of which around 20% are seen a single time; 45% to 50% belongs to the top ten. Germline V CDR1 and CDR2: LGHNA, YNFKEQ. This CDR3 comprises 17 residues. Trimming removed 2 bases from V and 5 bases from J, with 20 bases in between.

The V and J genes are TRBV4-2 and TRBJ2-3; a possible D gene is TRBD1 (6 bases). This sequence was found in a man aged 35-49 years with Graves' ophthalmopathy. Material for sequencing was blood. CDR3 nucleotide sequence: TGTGCCAGCAGCCAATCCAGCGGATGGGGGCCGGGAGATACGCAGTATTTT. The encoded protein is CASSQSSGWGPGDTQYF.